This T cell receptor beta chain was profiled in a study of blood T cell repertoires in COVID-19. On the study more broadly: PBMCs, B-cell-depleted T cells, or T cells were the source of the cDNA or gDNA that made up the material.

This clone was counted between two and nine times. The CDR3 covers 18 residues. J lost 2 bases, V lost 1 base, and 12 bases had no gene match. CDR1 is MGHRA and CDR2 is YSYEKL in the germline V gene. Source study methods: How many nucleated cells were present was estimated from reference gene primer amplification. Method: immunoSEQ multiplex PCR; TCRdb's copy keeps in-frame clones and lacks some. D and trimming come from the DNA, and the V and J calls and clone size come from that table. This table has roughly 250,000 clones, 82% appearing once. This receptor was taken from a woman of 80 years or more with active or convalescent COVID-19. The sequenced sample consisted of peripheral blood. The chain joins TRBV4-1 to TRBJ2-7; TRBD2 matches 9 bases. This CDR3 reads CASSQVPPTSGETYEQYF. CDR3 nucleotides: TGCGCCAGCAGCCAAGTGCCACCGACTAGCGGAGAAACCTACGAGCAGTACTTC.